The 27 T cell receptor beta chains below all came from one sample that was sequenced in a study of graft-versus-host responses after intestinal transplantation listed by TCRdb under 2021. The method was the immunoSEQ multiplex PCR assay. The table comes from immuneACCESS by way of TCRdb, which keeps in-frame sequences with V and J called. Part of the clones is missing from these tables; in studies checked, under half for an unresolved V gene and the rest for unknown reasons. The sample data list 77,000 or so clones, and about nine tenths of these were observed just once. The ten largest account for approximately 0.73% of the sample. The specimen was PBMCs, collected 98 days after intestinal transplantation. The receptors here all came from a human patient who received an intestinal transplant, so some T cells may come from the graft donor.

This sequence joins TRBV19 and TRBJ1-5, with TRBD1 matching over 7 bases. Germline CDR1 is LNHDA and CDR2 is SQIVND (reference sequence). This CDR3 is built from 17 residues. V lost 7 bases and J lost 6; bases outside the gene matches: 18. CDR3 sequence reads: CASTPGRGRFPSQPQHF. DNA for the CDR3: TGTGCCAGTACCCCAGGGAGGGGGCGCTTCCCCAGTCAGCCCCAGCATTTT.

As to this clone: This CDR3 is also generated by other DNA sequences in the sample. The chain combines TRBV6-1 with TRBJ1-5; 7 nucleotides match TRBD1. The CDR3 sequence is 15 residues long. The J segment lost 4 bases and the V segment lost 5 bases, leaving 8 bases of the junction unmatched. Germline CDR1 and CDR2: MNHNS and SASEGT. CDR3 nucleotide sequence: TGTGCCAGCAGTCCAAGGGGACAGAATAATCAGCCCCAGCATTTT. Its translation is CASSPRGQNNQPQHF.

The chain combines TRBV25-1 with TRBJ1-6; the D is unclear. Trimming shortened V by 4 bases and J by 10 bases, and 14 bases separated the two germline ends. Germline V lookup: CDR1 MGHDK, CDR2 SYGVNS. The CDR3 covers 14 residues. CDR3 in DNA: TGTGCCAGCAGTGTTGGGGTAGCGGGCTCACCCCTCCACTTT. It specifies CASSVGVAGSPLHF.

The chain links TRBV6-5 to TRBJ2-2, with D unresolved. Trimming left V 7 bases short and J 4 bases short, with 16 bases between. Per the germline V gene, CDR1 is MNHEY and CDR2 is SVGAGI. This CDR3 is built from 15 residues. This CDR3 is CASTPTSLVTGELFF. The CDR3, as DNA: TGTGCCAGCACCCCGACCAGTCTCGTCACCGGGGAGCTGTTTTTT.

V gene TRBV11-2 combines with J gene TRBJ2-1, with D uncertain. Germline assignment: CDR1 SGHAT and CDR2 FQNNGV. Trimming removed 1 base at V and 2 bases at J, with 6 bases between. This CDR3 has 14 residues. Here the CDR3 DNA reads TGTGCCAGCAGCTTAGCGAACGCCTACAATGAGCAGTTCTTC. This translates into CASSLANAYNEQFF.

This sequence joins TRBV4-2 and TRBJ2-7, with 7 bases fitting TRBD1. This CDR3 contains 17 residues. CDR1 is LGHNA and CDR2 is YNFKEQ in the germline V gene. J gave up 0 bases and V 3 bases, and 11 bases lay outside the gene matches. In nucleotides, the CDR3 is TGTGCCAGCAGCCAGAGGGGAACGGGACAGTTCTCCTACGAGCAGTACTTC. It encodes CASSQRGTGQFSYEQYF.

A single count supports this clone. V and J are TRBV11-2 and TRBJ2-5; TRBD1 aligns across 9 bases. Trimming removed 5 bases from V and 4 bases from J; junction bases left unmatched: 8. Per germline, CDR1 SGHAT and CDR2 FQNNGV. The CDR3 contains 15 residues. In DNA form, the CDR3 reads TGTGCCAGCAGCAGTCCGGGACAGGGAACAGAGACCCAGTACTTC. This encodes CASSSPGQGTETQYF.

CDR3 region: CASSEDLNTEAFF. In DNA form, the CDR3 reads TGTGCCAGCAGTGAAGACTTGAACACTGAAGCTTTCTTT. The V gene is TRBV6-5, the J gene TRBJ1-1; no reliable D call. Germline CDR1 is MNHEY and CDR2 is SVGAGI. V was shortened by 5 bases and J by 0 bases, with 7 bases between the two germline ends. This CDR3 region has 13 residues.

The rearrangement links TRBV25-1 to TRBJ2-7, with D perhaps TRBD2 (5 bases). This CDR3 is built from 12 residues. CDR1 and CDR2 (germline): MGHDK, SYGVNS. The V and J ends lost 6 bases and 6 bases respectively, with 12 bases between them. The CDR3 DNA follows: TGTGCCAGCAGCTTACTAGAATCCGAGCAGTACTTC. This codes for CASSLLESEQYF.

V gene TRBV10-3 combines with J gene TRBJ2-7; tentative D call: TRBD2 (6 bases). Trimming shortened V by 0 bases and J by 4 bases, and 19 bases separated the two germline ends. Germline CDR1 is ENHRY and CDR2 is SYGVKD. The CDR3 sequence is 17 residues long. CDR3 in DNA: TGTGCCATCAGTGAGTCGTGGGGGATCCGGACTATTTACGAGCAGTACTTC. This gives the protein CAISESWGIRTIYEQYF.

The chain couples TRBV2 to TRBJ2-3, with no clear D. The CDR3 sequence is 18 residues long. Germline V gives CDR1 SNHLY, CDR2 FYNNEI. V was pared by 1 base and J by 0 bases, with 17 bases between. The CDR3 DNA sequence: TGTGCCAGCAGTGAAGGGGGAACCGGGTACCCTAGCACAGATACGCAGTATTTT. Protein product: CASSEGGTGYPSTDTQYF.

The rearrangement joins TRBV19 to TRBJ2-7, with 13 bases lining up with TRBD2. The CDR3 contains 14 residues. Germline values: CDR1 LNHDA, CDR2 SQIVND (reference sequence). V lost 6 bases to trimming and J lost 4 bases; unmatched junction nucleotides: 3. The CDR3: CASSRLAGGYEQYF. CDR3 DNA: TGTGCCAGTAGCCGACTAGCGGGAGGATACGAGCAGTACTTC.

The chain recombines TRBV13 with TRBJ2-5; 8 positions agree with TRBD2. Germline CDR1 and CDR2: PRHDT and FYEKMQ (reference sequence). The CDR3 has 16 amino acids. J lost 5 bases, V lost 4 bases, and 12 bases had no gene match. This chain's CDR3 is CASSSLRTSGGETQYF. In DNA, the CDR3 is TGTGCCAGCAGCTCTCTAAGAACTAGCGGAGGGGAGACCCAGTACTTC.

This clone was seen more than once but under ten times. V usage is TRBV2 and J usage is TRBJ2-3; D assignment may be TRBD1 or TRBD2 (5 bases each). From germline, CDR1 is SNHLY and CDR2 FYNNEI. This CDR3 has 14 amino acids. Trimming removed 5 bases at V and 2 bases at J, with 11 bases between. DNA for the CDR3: TGTGCCAGCAGTTCCCGGGACCACACAGATACGCAGTATTTT. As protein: CASSSRDHTDTQYF.

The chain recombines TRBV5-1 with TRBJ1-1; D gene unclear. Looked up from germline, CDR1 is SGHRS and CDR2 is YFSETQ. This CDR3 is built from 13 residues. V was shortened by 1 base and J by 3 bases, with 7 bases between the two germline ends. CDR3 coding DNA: TGCGCCAGCAGCTTGAGTCAGGACACTGAAGCTTTCTTT. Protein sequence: CASSLSQDTEAFF.

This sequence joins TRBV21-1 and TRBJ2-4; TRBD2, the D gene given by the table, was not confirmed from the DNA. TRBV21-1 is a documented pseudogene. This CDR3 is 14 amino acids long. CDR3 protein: CASSKDLIGVCQYF. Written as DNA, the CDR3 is TGTGCCAGCAGCAAGGATTTGATAGGAGTCTGCCAGTACTTC.

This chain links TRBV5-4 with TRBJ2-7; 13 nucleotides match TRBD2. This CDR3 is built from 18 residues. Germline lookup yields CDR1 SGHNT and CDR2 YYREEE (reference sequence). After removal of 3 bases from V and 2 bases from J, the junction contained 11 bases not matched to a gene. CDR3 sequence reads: CASSSLLAGGPSTYEQYF. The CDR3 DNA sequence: TGTGCCAGCAGCTCACTACTAGCGGGGGGGCCTAGTACCTACGAGCAGTACTTC.

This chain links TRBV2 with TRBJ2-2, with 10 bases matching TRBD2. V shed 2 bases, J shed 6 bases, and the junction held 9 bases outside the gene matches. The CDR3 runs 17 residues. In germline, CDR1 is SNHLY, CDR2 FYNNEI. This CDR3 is CASSEYVLAGVPGELFF. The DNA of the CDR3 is TGTGCCAGCAGTGAATACGTGCTAGCGGGGGTTCCCGGGGAGCTGTTTTTT.

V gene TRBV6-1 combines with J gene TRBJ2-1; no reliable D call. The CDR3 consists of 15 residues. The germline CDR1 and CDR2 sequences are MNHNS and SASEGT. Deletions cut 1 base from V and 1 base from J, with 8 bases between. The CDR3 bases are TGTGCCAGCAGTGAAGGGCAGGCGTCCTACAATGAGCAGTTCTTC. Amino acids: CASSEGQASYNEQFF.

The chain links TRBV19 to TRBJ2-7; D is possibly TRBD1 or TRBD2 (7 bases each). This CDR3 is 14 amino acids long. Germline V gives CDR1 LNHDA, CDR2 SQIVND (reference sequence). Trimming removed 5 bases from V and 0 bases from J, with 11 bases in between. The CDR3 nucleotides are TGTGCCAGTAGTGTCAGGGGGGGCTCCTACGAGCAGTACTTC. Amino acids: CASSVRGGSYEQYF.

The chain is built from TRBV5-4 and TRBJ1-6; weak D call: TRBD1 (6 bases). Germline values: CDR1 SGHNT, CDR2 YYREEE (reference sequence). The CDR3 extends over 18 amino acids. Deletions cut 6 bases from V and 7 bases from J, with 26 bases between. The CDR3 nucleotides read TGTGCCAGCACCAATGTAAGGGGGGCCGAATTAAGAAATTCACCCCTCCACTTT. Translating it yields CASTNVRGAELRNSPLHF.

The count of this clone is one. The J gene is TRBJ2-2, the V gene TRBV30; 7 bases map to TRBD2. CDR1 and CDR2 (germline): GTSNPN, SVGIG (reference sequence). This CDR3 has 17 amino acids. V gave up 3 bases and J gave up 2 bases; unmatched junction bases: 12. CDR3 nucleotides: TGTGCCTGGAGGTCCCCGTTTGCGGGAGCTAACACCGGGGAGCTGTTTTTT. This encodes CAWRSPFAGANTGELFF.

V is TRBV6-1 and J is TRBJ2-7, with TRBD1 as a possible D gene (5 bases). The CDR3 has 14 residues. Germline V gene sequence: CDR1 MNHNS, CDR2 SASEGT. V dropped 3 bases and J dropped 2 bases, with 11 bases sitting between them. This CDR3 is CASSEQGRAYEQYF. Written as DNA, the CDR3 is TGTGCCAGCAGTGAGCAGGGCCGGGCCTACGAGCAGTACTTC.

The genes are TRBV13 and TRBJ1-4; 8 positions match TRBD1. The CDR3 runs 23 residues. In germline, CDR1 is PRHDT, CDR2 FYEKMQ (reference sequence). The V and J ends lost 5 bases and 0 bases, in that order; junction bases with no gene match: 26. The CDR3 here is CASSRRRTGSGGEPSATNEKLFF. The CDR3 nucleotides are TGTGCCAGCAGCCGACGCAGGACAGGGTCAGGTGGTGAACCATCTGCAACTAATGAAAAACTGTTTTTT.

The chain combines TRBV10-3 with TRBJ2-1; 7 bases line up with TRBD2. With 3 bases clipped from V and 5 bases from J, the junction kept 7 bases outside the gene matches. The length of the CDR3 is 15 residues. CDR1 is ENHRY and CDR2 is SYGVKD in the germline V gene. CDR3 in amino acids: CAISEISGRNNEQFF. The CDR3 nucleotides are TGTGCCATCAGTGAAATTAGCGGGCGAAACAATGAGCAGTTCTTC.

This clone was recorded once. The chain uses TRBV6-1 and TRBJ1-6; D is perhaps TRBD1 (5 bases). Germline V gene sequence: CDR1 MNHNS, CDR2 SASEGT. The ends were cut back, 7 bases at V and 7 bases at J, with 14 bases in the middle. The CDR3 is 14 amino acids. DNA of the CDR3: TGTGCCAGCACGAAACAGGCGAGAAATTCACCCCTCCACTTT. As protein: CASTKQARNSPLHF.

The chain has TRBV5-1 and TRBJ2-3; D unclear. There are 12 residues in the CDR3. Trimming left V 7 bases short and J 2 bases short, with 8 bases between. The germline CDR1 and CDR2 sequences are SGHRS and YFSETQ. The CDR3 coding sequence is TGCGCCAGCTCAAATCCCACAGATACGCAGTATTTT. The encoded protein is CASSNPTDTQYF.